This is a list of T cell receptor beta chains from one sample in a study of lymphopenia after photon versus proton radiotherapy. TCRdb keeps only in-frame clones here, not all; method: immunoSEQ multiplex PCR. Among 43,000 or so clones listed, about 85% were seen once. Material: peripheral blood, obtained from a patient treated with photon-based radiotherapy. These receptors were obtained from a man in his forties or fifties with gastric cancer. The CDR3 runs from the conserved cysteine through the conserved F or W. A D gene is named only where the DNA matches it firmly. Clone size is given for some rows only: seen once, a few or many times, or a class if the clone is expanded.

size	D	J	V	DNA	CDR3
-	-	TRBJ1-1	TRBV30	TGTGCCTGGACAACAGATAGGGGCACTGAAGCTTTCTTT	CAWTTDRGTEAFF
-	TRBD1	TRBJ1-1	TRBV6-1	TGTGCCAGCAGTGAGGCGACAGGGGCATTGGCTTTCTTT	CASSEATGALAFF
-	TRBD1	TRBJ1-4	TRBV6-1	TGTGCCAGCAGGCCAGGGGGAAACGTAGGTGAAAAACTGTTTTTT	CASRPGGNVGEKLFF
-	-	TRBJ2-5	TRBV10-3	TGTGCCATCAGCTTACAGGGTTGGGAGACCCAGTACTTC	CAISLQGWETQYF
-	-	TRBJ2-3	TRBV7-3	TGTGCCAGCAGCTTAGTAACGGCCACAGATACGCAGTATTTT	CASSLVTATDTQYF
-	-	TRBJ1-1	TRBV19	TGTGCCAGTAGGCGCCCCGGGACAATGAACACTGAAGCTTTCTTT	CASRRPGTMNTEAFF
-	-	TRBJ1-1	TRBV30	TGTGCCTGGAGTTCACGGATGGCCGGGGATGAAGCTTTCTTT	CAWSSRMAGDEAFF
-	TRBD2	TRBJ2-1	TRBV11-2	TGTGCCAGCAGCTTAGGTCGGGGGGGCTGGGACAATGAGCAGTTCTTC	CASSLGRGGWDNEQFF
-	-	TRBJ1-2	TRBV7-8	TGTGCCAGCAGCTCCGGGGCGGTCGGGTATGGCTACACCTTC	CASSSGAVGYGYTF
few	-	TRBJ1-1	TRBV6-1	TGTGCCAGCAGTCCCTCCGGGTACGCGGCTTTCTTT	CASSPSGYAAFF
-	-	TRBJ2-2	TRBV4-1	TGCGCCAGCAGCCCCAGTGTAGGGGCCGGGGAGCTGTTTTTT	CASSPSVGAGELFF
-	-	TRBJ2-7	TRBV2	TGTGCCAGCAGTGGGACATCGGGCTCCTACGAGCAGTACTTC	CASSGTSGSYEQYF
-	TRBD2	TRBJ2-4	TRBV5-1	TGCGCCAGCAGCTCTAGCGGGGGGCAAAACATTCAGTACTTC	CASSSSGGQNIQYF
once	-	TRBJ1-1	TRBV30	TGTGCCTGGAGTAGCCTATACACTGAAGCTTTCTTT	CAWSSLYTEAFF
-	TRBD1	TRBJ2-5	TRBV7-9	TGTGCCAGCAGCTTGGACAGGGTCGAGACCCAGTACTTC	CASSLDRVETQYF
-	-	TRBJ2-7	TRBV6-6	TGTGCCAGCAGTGACTCCGACTCCTACGAGCAGTACTTC	CASSDSDSYEQYF
-	-	TRBJ2-1	TRBV7-2	TGTGCCAGCAGCTTAGGGTCAGGGGAGGGGGATGAGCAGTTCTTC	CASSLGSGEGDEQFF
-	-	TRBJ1-1	TRBV5-5	TGTGCCAGCAGCTTTGGACGGATGAACACTGAAGCTTTCTTT	CASSFGRMNTEAFF
-	TRBD1	TRBJ1-2	TRBV6-1	TGTGCCAGCATCGTCCGAACGGGACAGGGGGCATTGGACACCTTC	CASIVRTGQGALDTF
-	TRBD2	TRBJ2-1	TRBV10-3	TGTGCCATCAGGGACGGGACTAGCGGGGAAGAGCAGTTCTTC	CAIRDGTSGEEQFF
-	-	TRBJ1-5	TRBV7-2	TGTGCCAGCAGCTCCCTCGGGGGGCCCCAGCATTTT	CASSSLGGPQHF
-	-	TRBJ1-2	TRBV18	TGTGCCAGCTCACCAGGGTCCAGGGGCTATGGCTACACCTTC	CASSPGSRGYGYTF
-	-	TRBJ2-3	TRBV29-1	TGCAGCGTTGTCTTTTTCTCGGTCCCAGATACGCAGTATTTT	CSVVFFSVPDTQYF
few	TRBD1	TRBJ1-6	TRBV7-3	TGTGCCAGCAGCTTTTCCCCACAGGGGGTTGGTTCACCCCTCCACTTT	CASSFSPQGVGSPLHF
-	TRBD2	TRBJ2-1	TRBV7-2	TGTGCCAGCAGCTTAGTTCGACTAGCGGGGAATTTGGAGCAGTTCTTC	CASSLVRLAGNLEQFF
-	-	TRBJ2-5	TRBV18	TGTGCCAGCTCAGGTTTCGATATGGGACGAGACCAAGAGACCCAGTACTTC	CASSGFDMGRDQETQYF
-	TRBD1	TRBJ2-7	TRBV7-8	TGTGCCAGCAGCCCTAGCGCTCGACAGGGGGACGAGCAGTACTTC	CASSPSARQGDEQYF
-	TRBD1	TRBJ1-4	TRBV9	TGTGCCAGCAGCTTACAGGGGGCAACTAATGAAAAACTGTTTTTT	CASSLQGATNEKLFF
-	-	TRBJ1-2	TRBV4-2	TGTGCCAGCAGCCAAGGTTCGGCGGCAGGATTTAACTATGGCTACACCTTC	CASSQGSAAGFNYGYTF
-	TRBD1	TRBJ2-7	TRBV7-3	TGTGCCAGCAGCCTGAGACCGGGACAGAGATCCTACGAGCAGTACTTC	CASSLRPGQRSYEQYF
-	-	TRBJ2-3	TRBV4-2	TGTGCCAGCAGCCAAGAAACTCAGCCGGCAGATACGCAGTATTTT	CASSQETQPADTQYF